A selection of T cell receptor beta chains follows, all from one sample in a study of T cell repertoires in cytomegalovirus infection. These receptors' antigens are unknown. One entry per CDR3 protein, called by TCRdb with MiXCR from the reads. In the table there are 110,000 or so distinct CDR3 sequences, 30% of which are singletons. Sequenced here: CD8+ T cells from cultured PBMCs, sampled from culture after CMV antigen stimulation. These receptors all come from a human donor in good health (CMV status not recorded). Some clones in this sample may be carry-over from other donors' samples. The CDR3 runs from the conserved cysteine through the conserved F or W. Fields, in order: clone size, V gene, J gene, CDR3 protein. Some rows mark clone size as missing; the rest say once, few, many or name a class of expanded clone.

abundance: few; v_gene: TRBV5-1; j_gene: TRBJ1-1; CDR3aa: CASSFPDRGAVVHTEAFF
abundance: few; v_gene: TRBV12-3/TRBV12-4; j_gene: TRBJ1-2; CDR3aa: CASSLGQGADYGYTF
abundance: few; v_gene: TRBV29-1; j_gene: TRBJ2-1; CDR3aa: CSVEDLETTPGEGNEQFF
abundance: -; v_gene: TRBV7-8; j_gene: TRBJ1-2; CDR3aa: CASSLVPGGINYGYTF
abundance: few; v_gene: TRBV27; j_gene: TRBJ1-5; CDR3aa: CASSLAGFNQPQHF
abundance: many; v_gene: TRBV7-2; j_gene: TRBJ2-7; CDR3aa: CASSLPRGGPGYEQYF
abundance: few; v_gene: TRBV5-1; j_gene: TRBJ1-2; CDR3aa: CASSLASSAGPYGYTF
abundance: many; v_gene: TRBV7-2; j_gene: TRBJ1-3; CDR3aa: CASSAQKGFRSSGNTIYF
abundance: few; v_gene: TRBV16; j_gene: TRBJ1-4; CDR3aa: CASSRDRGPSTNEKLFF
abundance: -; v_gene: TRBV29-1; j_gene: TRBJ1-2; CDR3aa: CSVEDPGYGYTF
abundance: -; v_gene: TRBV19; j_gene: TRBJ1-5; CDR3aa: CASELLGGPRNQPQHF
abundance: many; v_gene: TRBV7-8; j_gene: TRBJ2-3; CDR3aa: CASSPPQLGGVPDTQYF
abundance: many; v_gene: TRBV7-6; j_gene: TRBJ2-3; CDR3aa: CASSLANPDTQYF
abundance: -; v_gene: TRBV20-1; j_gene: TRBJ2-3; CDR3aa: CSARTSGVGNTQYF
abundance: -; v_gene: TRBV28; j_gene: TRBJ2-7; CDR3aa: CASSKIQGAKYEQYF
abundance: -; v_gene: TRBV7-3; j_gene: TRBJ2-2; CDR3aa: CASSVTSHGELFF
abundance: few; v_gene: TRBV4-1; j_gene: TRBJ1-5; CDR3aa: CASSQGSVASNQPQHF
abundance: many; v_gene: TRBV27; j_gene: TRBJ2-2; CDR3aa: CASNRLKGGGELFF
abundance: -; v_gene: TRBV7-2; j_gene: TRBJ1-5; CDR3aa: CASSYGSSWPQHF
abundance: few; v_gene: TRBV7-9; j_gene: TRBJ1-5; CDR3aa: CASSLGGVGQPQHF
abundance: few; v_gene: TRBV6-1; j_gene: TRBJ2-2; CDR3aa: CASSEAALFSTNTGELFF
abundance: -; v_gene: TRBV6-1; j_gene: TRBJ1-5; CDR3aa: CASSSGTGGDQPQHF
abundance: -; v_gene: TRBV28; j_gene: TRBJ2-7; CDR3aa: CASNGVGYEQYF
abundance: -; v_gene: TRBV9; j_gene: TRBJ2-3; CDR3aa: CASSAASGGSTDTQYF
abundance: few; v_gene: TRBV27; j_gene: TRBJ1-4; CDR3aa: CASSPRVANEKLFF
abundance: many; v_gene: TRBV7-2; j_gene: TRBJ2-3; CDR3aa: CASSLGLAGAASTDTQYF